These 20 T cell receptor beta chains originate from one sample sequenced in a study of shared clonotypes between healthy human individuals. Data came from immunoSEQ multiplex PCR; TCRdb stores just in-frame clones and leaves some out. Of hundreds of thousands of clones in the sample, just over 75% were seen once. Source material: PBMCs. All receptors come from a woman aged 40 to 50 in good health. Some clones in this sample may be carry-over from other donors' samples.

This chain links TRBV6-5 with TRBJ2-1, with no clear D. V lost 2 bases and J 6 bases, leaving 17 bases between the germline ends. This CDR3 spans 16 amino acids. CDR1 and CDR2 (germline): MNHEY, SVGAGI. CDR3 coding DNA: TGTGCCAGCAGTTACCGGTACTCACCCTCGGGCAATGAGCAGTTCTTC. Its translation is CASSYRYSPSGNEQFF.

The rearrangement links TRBV28 to TRBJ1-1, with D perhaps matching TRBD1 (6 bases). Germline V gene sequence: CDR1 MDHEN, CDR2 SYDVKM. The CDR3 sequence is 13 residues long. V lost 10 bases and J lost 0, with 12 bases in between. In DNA form, the CDR3 reads TGTGCCACCCTGACAGGCTTGAACACTGAAGCTTTCTTT. It specifies CATLTGLNTEAFF.

The chain recombines TRBV7-2 with TRBJ2-1; 9 bases align to TRBD2. The trim removed 0 bases at V and 0 bases at J, leaving 0 bases unmatched. Per the germline V gene, CDR1 is SGHTA and CDR2 is FQGNSA. The CDR3 spans 16 residues. CDR3 loop: CASSLASGGSYNEQFF. CDR3 in DNA: TGTGCCAGCAGCTTAGCTAGCGGGGGCTCCTACAATGAGCAGTTCTTC. The full variable domain, in which reference TRBV7-2 and TRBJ2-1 provide the parts outside the CDR3, is GAGVSQSPSNKVTEKGKDVELRCDPISGHTALYWYRQSLGQGLEFLIYFQGNSAPDKSGLPSDRFSAERTGGSVSTLTIQRTQQEDSAVYLCASSLASGGSYNEQFFGPGTRLTVL.

The chain recombines TRBV4-1 with TRBJ2-1; TRBD2 might be the D (6 bases). This CDR3 comprises 16 residues. V lost 3 bases and J lost 5, with 17 bases in between. From germline, CDR1 is MGHRA and CDR2 YSYEKL. The CDR3 sequence: CASSQFTSSVDNEQFF. The CDR3 DNA reads as TGCGCCAGCAGCCAGTTCACTAGCAGCGTCGACAATGAGCAGTTCTTC.

Concerning this clone: The same CDR3 can be traced to other DNA sequences in this sample. The chain recombines TRBV6-5 with TRBJ1-6; D uncertain. The length of the CDR3 is 13 residues. V was cut by 4 bases and J by 8 bases, with 9 bases left in between. Germline V gene sequence: CDR1 MNHEY, CDR2 SVGAGI. The CDR3 coding sequence is TGTGCCAGCAGTTCCGGTGGGGATTCACCCCTCCACTTT. It codes for CASSSGGDSPLHF.

The CDR3 DNA follows: TGTGCCAGCAGTTTAGTTGGCGGCAGTGGGCCCTACGAGCAGTACTTC. Encoded protein: CASSLVGGSGPYEQYF. The gene calls are TRBV27 and TRBJ2-7; D call uncertain. V lost 2 bases, J lost 2 bases, and 16 bases lay in between. Per germline, CDR1 MNHEY and CDR2 SMNVEV (reference sequence). The CDR3 is 16 residues long.

V and J are TRBV28 and TRBJ1-3; unclear D gene. The CDR3 is 16 amino acids. The germline V and J ends were trimmed by 0 bases and 1 base, with 10 bases remaining between them. Germline V gives CDR1 MDHEN, CDR2 SYDVKM. CDR3 loop: CASSLWAGESGNTIYF. In DNA, the CDR3 is TGTGCCAGCAGTTTATGGGCGGGAGAGTCTGGAAACACCATATATTTT. The full variable domain, in which reference TRBV28 and TRBJ1-3 provide the parts outside the CDR3, is DVKVTQSSRYLVKRTGEKVFLECVQDMDHENMFWYRQDPGLGLRLIYFSYDVKMKEKGDIPEGYSVSREKKERFSLILESASTNQTSMYLCASSLWAGESGNTIYFGEGSWLTVV.

This sequence joins TRBV6-6 and TRBJ2-5, with D hard to call. V lost 2 bases, J lost 0 bases, and 4 bases lay in between. The germline CDR1 and CDR2 sequences are MNHNY and SVGAGI (reference sequence). The CDR3 consists of 13 residues. CDR3 nucleotides: TGTGCCAGCAGTTACCGGGACCAAGAGACCCAGTACTTC. Amino acids: CASSYRDQETQYF.

The rearrangement joins TRBV7-2 to TRBJ2-7; 9 bases align to TRBD2. Germline CDR1 is SGHTA and CDR2 is FQGNSA. This CDR3 spans 14 amino acids. The V and J ends lost 3 bases and 4 bases, in that order; junction bases with no gene match: 4. In DNA, the CDR3 is TGTGCCAGCAGCTTTGCGGGAGGGCTATACGAGCAGTACTTC. Protein sequence: CASSFAGGLYEQYF.

The chain links TRBV11-3 to TRBJ2-7; possible D gene TRBD2, 5 bases. V shed 5 bases and J shed 7 bases, with 15 bases lying between them. Germline lookup yields CDR1 SGHNT and CDR2 YENEEA. This CDR3 has 13 residues. The DNA for the CDR3 is TGTGCCAGCAGCGTCGTGAAGGGCGGGGAGCAGTACTTC. Translating gives CASSVVKGGEQYF.

The V call is TRBV18, the J call TRBJ2-5; D is uncertain. Per the germline V gene, CDR1 is KGHSH and CDR2 is LQKENI. The CDR3 loop spans 14 amino acids. V was trimmed by 0 bases and J by 2 bases, leaving 7 bases between them. The CDR3 nucleotides read TGTGCCAGCTCACCACCGTCCCAACAAGAGACCCAGTACTTC. Translating gives CASSPPSQQETQYF.

Worth noting for this clone: A read error is likely, as this CDR3 ends without the conserved phenylalanine or tryptophan. The rearrangement uses TRBV30 and TRBJ2-2; a possible D gene is TRBD1 (6 bases). The V gene's germline CDR1 is GTSNPN and CDR2 SVGIG (reference sequence). V shed 8 bases and J shed 5 bases, with 9 bases lying between them. The CDR3 extends over 11 amino acids. The CDR3 protein is CATGNTGELFS. The CDR3 DNA is TGTGCCACAGGGAATACCGGGGAGCTGTTTTCT.

The V gene is TRBV28, the J gene TRBJ2-7; D not resolved. The germline V and J ends were trimmed by 7 bases and 0 bases, with 7 bases remaining between them. Germline values: CDR1 MDHEN, CDR2 SYDVKM. The CDR3 contains 12 residues. The CDR3 DNA reads TGTGCCAGCACCCCGAGCTCCTACGAGCAGTACTTC. Translating gives CASTPSSYEQYF.

V gene TRBV28 combines with J gene TRBJ1-5; TRBD1 matches at 7 bases. V lost 3 bases to trimming and J lost 0 bases; unmatched junction nucleotides: 11. Germline V gene data show CDR1 as MDHEN and CDR2 as SYDVKM. This CDR3 contains 18 residues. CDR3 nucleotide sequence: TGTGCCAGCAGTTTGGCGACAGGGCCCGTTTATAGCAATCAGCCCCAGCATTTT. Translating it yields CASSLATGPVYSNQPQHF. Supplemented by reference TRBV28 and TRBJ1-5, the full variable domain reads DVKVTQSSRYLVKRTGEKVFLECVQDMDHENMFWYRQDPGLGLRLIYFSYDVKMKEKGDIPEGYSVSREKKERFSLILESASTNQTSMYLCASSLATGPVYSNQPQHFGDGTRLSIL.

The CDR3 region is CSARDAGGEQYF. CDR3 DNA sequence: TGCAGCGCCAGGGACGCCGGCGGTGAGCAGTACTTC. The gene calls are TRBV29-1 and TRBJ2-7, with D tentatively TRBD1 or TRBD2 (5 bases each). The CDR3 has 12 residues. Between the trimmed V and J ends, which lost 7 bases and 7 bases, there was a span of 17 bases. Germline-derived CDR1 and CDR2 are SQVTM and ANQGSEA.

The chain joins TRBV10-2 to TRBJ2-1; D not certain. V lost 6 bases and J 9 bases, leaving 12 bases between the germline ends. The germline V gene has CDR1 WSHSY and CDR2 SAAADI. The CDR3 is 12 residues long. The CDR3 loop reads CASSSASSEQFF. The CDR3 coding sequence is TGCGCCAGCAGCTCTGCCTCCAGTGAGCAGTTCTTC.

This rearrangement joins TRBV7-3 to TRBJ2-7, with TRBD1 identical over 8 bases. CDR1 is SGHTA, CDR2 FQGTGA, per germline. The ends lost 6 bases at V and 5 bases at J; junction bases unmatched: 9. The CDR3 covers 14 residues. The CDR3 DNA is TGTGCCAGCAGACCTCGGACAGGGCTCGACGAGCAGTACTTC. This translates into CASRPRTGLDEQYF.

The chain combines TRBV5-1 with TRBJ2-2; the D gene is possibly TRBD1 (5 bases). CDR3 length: 16 amino acids. The V end was cut by 0 bases, the J end by 4 bases, with 13 bases between. CDR1 is SGHRS and CDR2 is YFSETQ in the germline V gene. The CDR3 DNA reads as TGCGCCAGCAGCTTGGATCTGGGGCCGGGCACCGGGGAGCTGTTTTTT. It translates to CASSLDLGPGTGELFF.

As for this clone: Other nucleotide sequences from this sample produce the same CDR3. The rearrangement joins TRBV7-9 to TRBJ1-2; tentative D call: TRBD1 (5 bases). The CDR3 loop spans 13 amino acids. The V and J ends lost 3 bases and 4 bases respectively, with 9 bases between them. Germline V gene data show CDR1 as SEHNR and CDR2 as FQNEAQ (reference sequence). This CDR3 reads CASSLGPSYGYTF. The CDR3 DNA is TGTGCCAGCAGCTTGGGGCCTTCCTATGGCTACACCTTC. Complete variable domain (other parts from reference TRBV7-9 and TRBJ1-2): DTGVSQNPRHKITKRGQNVTFRCDPISEHNRLYWYRQTLGQGPEFLTYFQNEAQLEKSRLLSDRFSAERPKGSFSTLEIQRTEQGDSAMYLCASSLGPSYGYTFGSGTRLTVV.

The rearrangement joins TRBV28 to TRBJ2-7, with a weak D call TRBD1 (6 bases). Trimming shortened V by 7 bases and J by 5 bases, and 15 bases separated the two germline ends. The CDR3 extends over 13 amino acids. CDR1 is MDHEN and CDR2 is SYDVKM in the germline V gene. The CDR3 here is CASKTGNTHEQYF. In nucleotides, the CDR3 is TGTGCCAGCAAGACAGGTAATACCCACGAGCAGTACTTC.